The sequence of this TCR beta chain was determined in a study of blood T cell repertoires in COVID-19. About the research overall: Specimens from acute and convalescent COVID-19 originated in the United States, Italy and Spain. The cDNA or gDNA used as material had been derived from T cells, B-cell-depleted T cells, or PBMCs.

Sequenced by immunoSEQ multiplex PCR; TCRdb stores in-frame clones only, minus some. The sample lists more than 250,000 clones, around 90% occurring once. Germline loops: CDR1 MDHEN, CDR2 SYDVKM. This CDR3 region has 15 residues. The V end lost 6 bases, the J end lost 1 base, and 14 bases lay between the germline ends. The origin of this receptor is a man between 50 and 59 years old with active or convalescent COVID-19. Sequencing used peripheral blood. This chain uses TRBV28 with TRBJ2-3; D may be TRBD2 (5 bases). The CDR3 coding sequence is TGTGCCAGCAGCTCCAGCGGAATAGGCACAGATACGCAGTATTTT. This codes for CASSSSGIGTDTQYF. Filled out from reference TRBV28 and TRBJ2-3, the complete variable domain reads DVKVTQSSRYLVKRTGEKVFLECVQDMDHENMFWYRQDPGLGLRLIYFSYDVKMKEKGDIPEGYSVSREKKERFSLILESASTNQTSMYLCASSSSGIGTDTQYFGPGTRLTVL.